These T cell receptor beta chains were read from a single sample in a study of blood T cell repertoires in COVID-19. The assay was immunoSEQ multiplex PCR, and TCRdb's table has in-frame clones only and misses some. The sample holds 150,000 or so clones; nearly 80% are singletons and the top ten take 1.5% to 2%. The sample consisted of peripheral blood. These receptors originate from a man aged 80 or over with acute or convalescent COVID-19. CDR3s include the opening cysteine and the closing phenylalanine or tryptophan. Fields, in order: J gene, V gene, D gene, clone size, CDR3 DNA, CDR3 protein. A D gene is named only where the DNA matches it firmly. A clone size is listed for some rows: how often the clone was seen (once, few, many), or a class if it is expanded.

j_gene: TRBJ2-1; v_gene: TRBV5-8; d_gene: NA; abundance: NA; CDR3nt: TGTGCCAGCAGCTTGGGCAGCTACAATGAGCAGTTCTTC; CDR3aa: CASSLGSYNEQFF
j_gene: TRBJ1-2; v_gene: TRBV28; d_gene: NA; abundance: few; CDR3nt: TGTGCCAGCAGTAGTGAGAACTATGGCTACACCTTC; CDR3aa: CASSSENYGYTF
j_gene: TRBJ2-5; v_gene: TRBV5-4; d_gene: TRBD1; abundance: once; CDR3nt: TGTGCCAGCACCTTACCGACAGGGCTGGGGGAGACCCAGTACTTC; CDR3aa: CASTLPTGLGETQYF
j_gene: TRBJ1-1; v_gene: TRBV11-2; d_gene: NA; abundance: few; CDR3nt: TGTGCCAGCAGCTACCTCCCGGACAGCTTGAACACTGAAGCTTTCTTT; CDR3aa: CASSYLPDSLNTEAFF
j_gene: TRBJ1-6; v_gene: TRBV9; d_gene: NA; abundance: NA; CDR3nt: TGTGCCAGCAACCGGGACACTCCGGGGATAAGCTCCTATAATTCACCCCTCCACTTT; CDR3aa: CASNRDTPGISSYNSPLHF
j_gene: TRBJ2-1; v_gene: TRBV19; d_gene: TRBD2; abundance: once; CDR3nt: TGTGCCAGTAGGCACCACTCGGGACTAGCGGGGTTCAATGAGCAGTTCTTC; CDR3aa: CASRHHSGLAGFNEQFF
j_gene: TRBJ2-1; v_gene: TRBV5-1; d_gene: TRBD1; abundance: NA; CDR3nt: TGCGCCAGCAGCTCTCAGGGGGCAGCCTCCTACAATGAGCAGTTCTTC; CDR3aa: CASSSQGAASYNEQFF
j_gene: TRBJ1-1; v_gene: TRBV5-4; d_gene: NA; abundance: few; CDR3nt: TGTGCCAGCAGCTTGTCCCAGGGGAACACTGAAGCTTTCTTT; CDR3aa: CASSLSQGNTEAFF
j_gene: TRBJ1-2; v_gene: TRBV28; d_gene: NA; abundance: NA; CDR3nt: TGTGCCAGCAGCACGGGGTCCGGGGACTATGGCTACACCTTC; CDR3aa: CASSTGSGDYGYTF
j_gene: TRBJ1-4; v_gene: TRBV4-3; d_gene: TRBD1; abundance: NA; CDR3nt: TGCGCCAGCAGCCAAGTAACAGGGGGCGTGGGTGGGGAAAAACTGTTTTTT; CDR3aa: CASSQVTGGVGGEKLFF
j_gene: TRBJ2-1; v_gene: TRBV5-1; d_gene: NA; abundance: few; CDR3nt: TGCGTCCAGGGTACTGAGCAGTTCTTC; CDR3aa: CVQGTEQFF
j_gene: TRBJ2-3; v_gene: TRBV7-6; d_gene: NA; abundance: NA; CDR3nt: TGTGCCAGCAGCCCCCGCCAGGAAAGGACAGATACGCAGTATTTT; CDR3aa: CASSPRQERTDTQYF
j_gene: TRBJ1-2; v_gene: TRBV4-2; d_gene: NA; abundance: NA; CDR3nt: TGTGCCAGCAGCCAAGCCGGGAACTATGGCTACACCTTC; CDR3aa: CASSQAGNYGYTF
j_gene: TRBJ1-3; v_gene: TRBV28; d_gene: TRBD1; abundance: few; CDR3nt: TGTGCCAGCAGTACAACAGGGGGGGGAGGAAACACCATATATTTT; CDR3aa: CASSTTGGGGNTIYF
j_gene: TRBJ2-6; v_gene: TRBV14; d_gene: NA; abundance: NA; CDR3nt: TGTGCCAGCAGCCCCTTAGACAGCTCTGGGGCCAACGTCCTGACTTTC; CDR3aa: CASSPLDSSGANVLTF
j_gene: TRBJ2-3; v_gene: TRBV5-1; d_gene: NA; abundance: NA; CDR3nt: TGCGCCAGCAGCTCCCTCGTAGATACGCAGTATTTT; CDR3aa: CASSSLVDTQYF
j_gene: TRBJ2-4; v_gene: TRBV4-1; d_gene: NA; abundance: NA; CDR3nt: TGCGCCAGCAGCCAAGATGTCCCCGTGGTAGCCGCCGCCAAAAACATTCAGTACTTC; CDR3aa: CASSQDVPVVAAAKNIQYF
j_gene: TRBJ1-1; v_gene: TRBV19; d_gene: NA; abundance: NA; CDR3nt: TGTGCCAGTAGTATCGGGGGGAGGCACACTGAAGCTTTCTTT; CDR3aa: CASSIGGRHTEAFF
j_gene: TRBJ2-3; v_gene: TRBV24-1; d_gene: NA; abundance: many; CDR3nt: TGTGCCACCAGTGATGGGGGGGCCGGGGATACGCAGTATTTT; CDR3aa: CATSDGGAGDTQYF
j_gene: TRBJ1-5; v_gene: TRBV6-6; d_gene: TRBD1; abundance: NA; CDR3nt: TGTGCCAGCAGCCGAACAGGACAGGGCCCTGCCGCGGGTCAGCCCCAGCATTTT; CDR3aa: CASSRTGQGPAAGQPQHF
j_gene: TRBJ1-3; v_gene: TRBV6-5; d_gene: NA; abundance: NA; CDR3nt: TGTGCCAGCAGGGACTCAGGAAACACCATATATTTT; CDR3aa: CASRDSGNTIYF
j_gene: TRBJ1-4; v_gene: TRBV14; d_gene: TRBD1; abundance: NA; CDR3nt: TGTGCCAGCAGCCAAGCCCGGACAGGGTGGGCTAATGAAAAACTGTTTTTT; CDR3aa: CASSQARTGWANEKLFF
j_gene: TRBJ1-1; v_gene: TRBV5-1; d_gene: NA; abundance: NA; CDR3nt: TGCGCCAGCAGCTTGTATGGGAGCACTGAAGCTTTCTTT; CDR3aa: CASSLYGSTEAFF
j_gene: TRBJ1-2; v_gene: TRBV4-2; d_gene: NA; abundance: NA; CDR3nt: TGTGCCAGCAGCCAAGAACTCCTACGCTATGGCTACACCTTC; CDR3aa: CASSQELLRYGYTF
j_gene: TRBJ1-2; v_gene: TRBV2; d_gene: TRBD1; abundance: NA; CDR3nt: TGTGCCAGCAGTGGGTGGGGGACAGAAAGTGGCTACACCTTC; CDR3aa: CASSGWGTESGYTF
j_gene: TRBJ1-1; v_gene: TRBV5-1; d_gene: NA; abundance: NA; CDR3nt: TGCGCCAGCAGGACAGCGTCGATGAACACTGAAGCTTTCTTT; CDR3aa: CASRTASMNTEAFF
j_gene: TRBJ1-1; v_gene: TRBV6-5; d_gene: NA; abundance: NA; CDR3nt: TGTGCCAGCAGAGAGACATACACCCGGCCTGAAGCTTTCTTT; CDR3aa: CASRETYTRPEAFF
j_gene: TRBJ1-2; v_gene: TRBV28; d_gene: TRBD1; abundance: once; CDR3nt: TGTGCCAGCAGTTCGGGACAGGGGGCGGACTATGGCTACACCTTC; CDR3aa: CASSSGQGADYGYTF
j_gene: TRBJ1-1; v_gene: TRBV15; d_gene: NA; abundance: NA; CDR3nt: TGTGCCACCAGCAGAGATATTCTCAGGGGAGCTGAAGCTTTCTTT; CDR3aa: CATSRDILRGAEAFF